The source of this T cell receptor (beta chain) is a study of blood T cell repertoires in COVID-19. The overall study: Samples of COVID-19 (acute and convalescent) were obtained from the United States, Italy and Spain. T cells, B-cell-depleted T cells, or PBMCs supplied cDNA or gDNA.

In the authors' methods: Using reference gene primer amplification, nucleated cell counts were estimated. Profiling relied on immunoSEQ multiplex PCR, and the TCRdb table lists in-frame clones only, not all of them. V and J calls and clone size follow that table, whereas D and trimming were derived from the DNA. In the table there are nearly 350,000 clones, 88% of which are singletons. Germline assignment: CDR1 SGHTA and CDR2 FQGNSA. This CDR3 contains 14 residues. Trimming took off 1 base at V and 2 bases at J, with 8 bases between the two ends. Details on this clone: Other DNA sequences from this sample encode an identical CDR3 as well.

The Seattle patients joined while their infection was active and were tracked longitudinally afterward. The rearrangement joins TRBV7-2 to TRBJ1-2; D remains unclear. Sequenced: peripheral blood. This TCR came from a woman in her sixties or seventies with COVID-19, enrolled during active disease. The CDR3 spells CASSLGPGNYGYTF. The CDR3 DNA is TGTGCCAGCAGCTTAGGTCCAGGAAACTATGGCTACACCTTC.